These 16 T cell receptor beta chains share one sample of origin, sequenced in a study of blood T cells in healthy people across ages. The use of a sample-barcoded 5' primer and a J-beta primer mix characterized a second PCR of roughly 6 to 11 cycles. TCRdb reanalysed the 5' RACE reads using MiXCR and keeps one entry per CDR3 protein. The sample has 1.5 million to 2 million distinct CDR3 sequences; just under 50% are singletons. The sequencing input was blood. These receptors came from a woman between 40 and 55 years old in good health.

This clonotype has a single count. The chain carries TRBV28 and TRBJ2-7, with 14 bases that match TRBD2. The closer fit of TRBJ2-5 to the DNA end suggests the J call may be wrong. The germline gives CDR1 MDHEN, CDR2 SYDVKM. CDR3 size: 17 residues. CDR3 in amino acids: CASSRGLAGVGRETQYF. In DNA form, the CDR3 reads TGTGCCAGCAGTAGGGGACTAGCGGGGGTTGGGAGGGAGACCCAGTACTTC.

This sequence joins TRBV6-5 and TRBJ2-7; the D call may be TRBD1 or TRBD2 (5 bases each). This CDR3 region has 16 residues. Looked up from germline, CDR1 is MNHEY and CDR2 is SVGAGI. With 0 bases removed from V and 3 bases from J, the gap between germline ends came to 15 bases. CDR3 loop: CASSYSGTPPNYEQYF. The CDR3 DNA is TGTGCCAGCAGTTACTCGGGGACCCCTCCCAACTACGAGCAGTACTTC.

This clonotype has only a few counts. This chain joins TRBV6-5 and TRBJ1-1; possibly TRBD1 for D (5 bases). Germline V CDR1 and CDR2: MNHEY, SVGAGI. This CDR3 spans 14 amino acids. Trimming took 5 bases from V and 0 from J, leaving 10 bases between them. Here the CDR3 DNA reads TGTGCCAGCAGTACGGGGGTAATGAACACTGAAGCTTTCTTT. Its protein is CASSTGVMNTEAFF.

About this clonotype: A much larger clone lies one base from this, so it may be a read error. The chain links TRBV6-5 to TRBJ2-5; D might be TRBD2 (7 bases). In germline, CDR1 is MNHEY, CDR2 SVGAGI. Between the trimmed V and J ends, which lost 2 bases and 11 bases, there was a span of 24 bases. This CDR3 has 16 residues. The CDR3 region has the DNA TGTGCCAGCAGTTACGAGGTCGGCGGGGGCGGCAATGAGCAGTACTTC. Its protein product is CASSYEVGGGGNEQYF.

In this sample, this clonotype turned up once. The CDR3 DNA reads TGCGCCAGCAGCTTTGTTGGGCTGGCAGATACGCAGTATTTT. The encoded protein is CASSFVGLADTQYF. The V call is TRBV5-1, the J call TRBJ2-3, with D unclear. The CDR3 loop spans 14 amino acids. V lost 2 bases, J lost 4 bases, and 11 bases lay in between. Germline lookup yields CDR1 SGHRS and CDR2 YFSETQ.

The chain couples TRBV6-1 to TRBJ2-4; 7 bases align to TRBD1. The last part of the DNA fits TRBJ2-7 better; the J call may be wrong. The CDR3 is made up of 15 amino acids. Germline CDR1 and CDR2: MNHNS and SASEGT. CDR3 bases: TGTGCCAGCAGACGGATCCGGGACAGCGCCTACGAGCAGTACTTC. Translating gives CASRRIRDSAYEQYF.

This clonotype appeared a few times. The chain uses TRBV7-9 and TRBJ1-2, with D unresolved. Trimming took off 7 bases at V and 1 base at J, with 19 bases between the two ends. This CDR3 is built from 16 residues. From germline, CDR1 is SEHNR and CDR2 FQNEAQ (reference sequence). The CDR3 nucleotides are TGTGCCAGCACCCGCGAGAGGCGGGCTGATAACTATGGCTACACCTTC. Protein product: CASTRERRADNYGYTF.

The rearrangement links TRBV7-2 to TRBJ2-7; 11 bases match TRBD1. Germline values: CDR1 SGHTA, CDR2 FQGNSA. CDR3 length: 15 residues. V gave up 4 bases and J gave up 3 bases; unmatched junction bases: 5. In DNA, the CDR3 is TGTGCCAGCAGCTGGGGACAGGGGGGAAGCTACGAGCAGTACTTC. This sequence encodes CASSWGQGGSYEQYF.

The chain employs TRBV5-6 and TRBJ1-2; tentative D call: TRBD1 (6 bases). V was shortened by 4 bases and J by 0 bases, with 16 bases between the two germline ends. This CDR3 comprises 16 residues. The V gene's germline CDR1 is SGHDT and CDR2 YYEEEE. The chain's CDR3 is CASSLGGGMTNYGYTF. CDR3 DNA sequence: TGTGCCAGCAGCCTAGGGGGGGGCATGACTAACTATGGCTACACCTTC.

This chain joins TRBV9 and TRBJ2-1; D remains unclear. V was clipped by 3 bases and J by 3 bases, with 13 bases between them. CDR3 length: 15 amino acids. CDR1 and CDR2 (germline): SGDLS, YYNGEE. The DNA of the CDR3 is TGTGCCAGCAGCGCCCCGGATCGGGTCTACAATGAGCAGTTCTTC. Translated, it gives CASSAPDRVYNEQFF. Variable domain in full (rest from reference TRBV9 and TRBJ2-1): DSGVTQTPKHLITATGQRVTLRCSPRSGDLSVYWYQQSLDQGLQFLIQYYNGEERAKGNILERFSAQQFPDLHSELNLSSLELGDSALYFCASSAPDRVYNEQFFGPGTRLTVL.

The CDR3 loop is CASSLAQRTGGSEQYF. DNA for the CDR3: TGTGCCAGCAGCTTAGCGCAGAGGACAGGGGGCAGCGAGCAGTACTTC. V usage is TRBV7-9 and J usage is TRBJ2-7; 11 positions agree with TRBD1. Germline assignment: CDR1 SEHNR and CDR2 FQNEAQ (reference sequence). This CDR3 has 16 amino acids. The V segment lost 0 bases and the J segment 6 bases; nucleotides outside the gene matches: 7. Supplemented by reference TRBV7-9 and TRBJ2-7, the full variable domain reads DTGVSQNPRHKITKRGQNVTFRCDPISEHNRLYWYRQTLGQGPEFLTYFQNEAQLEKSRLLSDRFSAERPKGSFSTLEIQRTEQGDSAMYLCASSLAQRTGGSEQYFGPGTRLTVT.

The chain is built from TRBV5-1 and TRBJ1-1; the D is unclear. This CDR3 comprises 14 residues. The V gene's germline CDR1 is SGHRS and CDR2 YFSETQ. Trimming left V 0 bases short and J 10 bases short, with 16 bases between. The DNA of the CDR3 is TGCGCCAGCAGCTTGGCCCCATCGGCAGCAGCAGCTTTCTTT. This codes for CASSLAPSAAAAFF. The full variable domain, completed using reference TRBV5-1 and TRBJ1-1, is KAGVTQTPRYLIKTRGQQVTLSCSPISGHRSVSWYQQTPGQGLQFLFEYFSETQRNKGNFPGRFSGRQFSNSRSEMNVSTLELGDSALYLCASSLAPSAAAAFFGQGTRLTVV.

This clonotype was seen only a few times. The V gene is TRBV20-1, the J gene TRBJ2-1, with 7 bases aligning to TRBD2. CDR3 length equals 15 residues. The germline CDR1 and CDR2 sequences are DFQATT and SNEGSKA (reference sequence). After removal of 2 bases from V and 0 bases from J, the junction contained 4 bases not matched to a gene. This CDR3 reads CSARKRGVSYNEQFF. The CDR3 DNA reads TGCAGTGCTAGAAAACGGGGGGTCTCCTACAATGAGCAGTTCTTC.

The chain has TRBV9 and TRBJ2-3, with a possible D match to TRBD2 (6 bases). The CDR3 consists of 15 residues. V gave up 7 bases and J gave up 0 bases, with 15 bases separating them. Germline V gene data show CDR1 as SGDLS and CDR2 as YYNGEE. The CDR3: CASGRLDISTDTQYF. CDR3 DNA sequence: TGTGCCAGCGGCCGACTAGATATCAGCACAGATACGCAGTATTTT.

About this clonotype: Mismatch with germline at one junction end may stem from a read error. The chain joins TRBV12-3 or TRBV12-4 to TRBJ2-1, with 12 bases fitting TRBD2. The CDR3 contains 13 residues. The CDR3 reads CVSSLTGLAGQFF. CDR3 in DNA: TGTGTCAGCAGTTTAACGGGACTAGCGGGGCAGTTCTTC.

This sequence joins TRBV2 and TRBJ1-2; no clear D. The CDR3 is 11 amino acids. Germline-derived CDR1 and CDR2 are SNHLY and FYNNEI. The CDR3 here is CVSRGKGGYTF. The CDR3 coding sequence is TGTGTTAGCCGGGGAAAGGGAGGCTACACCTTC. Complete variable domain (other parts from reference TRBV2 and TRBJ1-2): EPEVTQTPSHQVTQMGQEVILRCVPISNHLYFYWYRQILGQKVEFLVSFYNNEISEKSEIFDDQFSVERPDGSNFTLKIRSTKLEDSAMYFCVSRGKGGYTFGSGTRLTVV.